Below are 20 T cell receptor beta chains sequenced from a single sample in a study of CD8 T cells in ankylosing spondylitis. A single record per CDR3 protein comes from TCRdb applying MiXCR to the 5' RACE reads. The sample consists of approximately 350,000 distinct CDR3 sequences, 14% to 15% of them appearing once. Sample: blood, either unsorted or a sorted T cell fraction (not recorded which). The receptors stem from a male donor with ankylosing spondylitis or in good health (not recorded which).

The chain couples TRBV12-3 or TRBV12-4 to TRBJ1-1; the D is unclear. V was trimmed by 6 bases and J by 7 bases, leaving 15 bases between them. The CDR3 sequence is 13 residues long. The CDR3 sequence is CASSAVGNREAFF. Here the CDR3 DNA reads TGTGCCAGCAGCGCTGTGGGGAATCGTGAAGCTTTCTTT.

This clonotype was observed a handful of times. With a much larger clone just one base away, this may be a read error. This chain links TRBV3-1 with TRBJ1-1, with 8 bases identical to TRBD1. The V gene's germline CDR1 is LGHDT and CDR2 YNNKEL (reference sequence). The ends lost 3 bases at V and 4 bases at J; junction bases unmatched: 1. The CDR3 runs 13 residues. CDR3 loop: CASSHTGGTEAFF. The CDR3 coding sequence is TGTGCCAGCAGCCATACAGGGGGCACTGAAGCTTTCTTT.

This rearrangement joins TRBV7-9 to TRBJ2-1, with 7 bases lining up with TRBD1. Looked up from germline, CDR1 is SEHNR and CDR2 is FQNEAQ (reference sequence). This CDR3 comprises 14 residues. J gave up 7 bases and V 5 bases, and 8 bases lay outside the gene matches. CDR3 DNA: TGTGCCAGCAGCCCGACAGGGTTGGGGAATGAGCAGTTCTTC. This sequence encodes CASSPTGLGNEQFF.

This clonotype turned up a few times. The chain employs TRBV12-3 or TRBV12-4 and TRBJ2-7, with 8 bases fitting TRBD1. The CDR3 length is 14 residues. Trimming at V came to 4 bases and at J to 7 bases, leaving 9 bases not matched to a gene. The DNA for the CDR3 is TGTGCCAGCAGTTCGCAACAGGGGGTGGGTGAGCAGTACTTC. This codes for CASSSQQGVGEQYF.

V is TRBV30 and J is TRBJ1-5, with a tentative D call TRBD1 (5 bases). CDR3 length: 12 residues. The ends were cut back, 4 bases at V and 8 bases at J, with 12 bases in the middle. CDR1 is GTSNPN and CDR2 is SVGIG in the germline V gene (reference sequence). The CDR3 nucleotides are TGTGCCTGGAACGGGGGGGGAGAGCCCCAGCATTTT. Amino acid sequence: CAWNGGGEPQHF.

This chain connects TRBV7-8 to TRBJ1-3; 7 bases line up with TRBD1. This CDR3 has 16 residues. Unmatched junction bases numbered 11, after V lost 5 bases and J lost 4 bases. Germline CDR1 is SGHVS and CDR2 is FQNEAQ. CDR3 amino acids: CASSLGTGVNGNTIYF. CDR3 nucleotides: TGTGCCAGCAGCCTTGGAACAGGGGTTAACGGAAACACCATATATTTT. Full variable domain (rest looked up from reference TRBV7-8 and TRBJ1-3): GAGVSQSPRYKVAKRGQDVALRCDPISGHVSLFWYQQALGQGPEFLTYFQNEAQLDKSGLPSDRFFAERPEGSVSTLKIQRTQQEDSAVYLCASSLGTGVNGNTIYFGEGSWLTVV.

The chain couples TRBV6-2 or TRBV6-3 to TRBJ2-2, with D unresolved. The germline V gene has CDR1 MNHEY and CDR2 SVGEGT. The V gene lost 4 bases and the J gene lost 4 bases, with 13 bases spanning the gap. The CDR3 length is 15 residues. Written as DNA, the CDR3 is TGTGCCAGCAGTTCGGCTTCCGGACGCACCGGGGAGCTGTTTTTT. It specifies CASSSASGRTGELFF.

This clonotype was counted between two and nine times. The V call is TRBV4-1, the J call TRBJ2-2, with a possible D match to TRBD2 (6 bases). In germline, CDR1 is MGHRA, CDR2 YSYEKL. The CDR3 covers 15 residues. Between the trimmed V and J ends, which lost 1 base and 4 bases, there was a span of 10 bases. The CDR3 spells CASSQVGTLTGELFF. The CDR3, as DNA: TGCGCCAGCAGCCAAGTGGGGACTCTCACCGGGGAGCTGTTTTTT.

This clonotype was picked up a small number of times. The chain uses TRBV12-3 or TRBV12-4 and TRBJ2-5; a possible D gene is TRBD2 (5 bases). This CDR3 spans 15 amino acids. V lost 7 bases to trimming and J lost 2 bases, with 17 bases between them. The CDR3 DNA reads as TGTGCCAGCACCCCCGGGGTTGGGTCTCAAGAGACCCAGTACTTC. It codes for CASTPGVGSQETQYF.

This clonotype was seen more than once but under ten times. The chain has TRBV3-1 and TRBJ2-1, with D possibly being TRBD1 (5 bases). Germline V gene lookup returns CDR1 LGHDT and CDR2 YNNKEL (reference sequence). This CDR3 region has 15 residues. Trimming left V 3 bases short and J 7 bases short, with 16 bases between. As DNA, the CDR3 is TGTGCCAGCAGCCAGGGCCCTCAGGGTTGGAATGAGCAGTTCTTC. Translation: CASSQGPQGWNEQFF.

CDR3 protein: CSVDPGSGETQYF. The CDR3 nucleotides read TGCAGCGTTGATCCTGGTAGCGGAGAGACCCAGTACTTC. The chain combines TRBV29-1 with TRBJ2-5; possible D gene TRBD2, 6 bases. Trimming removed 3 bases from V and 4 bases from J, with 12 bases in between. The CDR3 is 13 residues long. Germline V gene data show CDR1 as SQVTM and CDR2 as ANQGSEA.

The chain links TRBV12-3 or TRBV12-4 to TRBJ2-7, with 8 bases matching TRBD1. J gave up 7 bases and V 3 bases, and 8 bases lay outside the gene matches. CDR3 length: 14 amino acids. The CDR3, as DNA: TGTGCCAGCAGTTTCACAGGACAGGGTACAGAGCAGTACTTC. Its translation is CASSFTGQGTEQYF.

The genes are TRBV12-3 or TRBV12-4 and TRBJ2-7, with 7 bases that match TRBD2. This CDR3 has 16 amino acids. Trimming cost V 5 bases and J 0 bases; bases outside gene matches: 10. CDR3 region: CASSERTRLSSYEQYF. DNA for the CDR3: TGTGCCAGCAGTGAAAGGACTAGACTAAGCTCCTACGAGCAGTACTTC.

This clonotype has only a few counts. This chain links TRBV4-2 with TRBJ1-6, with 8 positions matching TRBD1. The CDR3 totals 17 residues. The V and J ends lost 3 bases and 7 bases, in that order; junction bases with no gene match: 11. Germline loops: CDR1 LGHNA, CDR2 YNFKEQ. The CDR3 loop reads CASSQIETGAKNSPLHF. The CDR3 DNA reads as TGTGCCAGCAGCCAGATCGAGACAGGGGCGAAGAATTCACCCCTCCACTTT.

This clonotype was observed once. The V gene is TRBV3-1, the J gene TRBJ2-7, with 13 bases lining up with TRBD2. J lost 6 bases, V lost 6 bases, and 5 bases had no gene match. This CDR3 is built from 14 residues. CDR1 and CDR2 from the germline V gene are LGHDT and YNNKEL (reference sequence). The CDR3 nucleotides are TGTGCCAGCAGTCGGACTAGCGGGAGTTCCGAGCAGTACTTC. Its translation is CASSRTSGSSEQYF.

This clonotype was counted a few times. The chain carries TRBV7-9 and TRBJ1-2, with D unclear. The V gene's germline CDR1 is SEHNR and CDR2 FQNEAQ (reference sequence). The ends were cut back, 2 bases at V and 4 bases at J, with 8 bases in the middle. CDR3 length equals 13 residues. The CDR3 region has the DNA TGTGCCAGCAGCTTATCGACAAGCTATGGCTACACCTTC. Translation gives CASSLSTSYGYTF.

This clonotype was counted only a few times. The rearrangement joins TRBV20-1 to TRBJ1-4; no clear D. The CDR3 is made up of 15 amino acids. The germline gives CDR1 DFQATT, CDR2 SNEGSKA (reference sequence). Between the trimmed V and J ends, which lost 0 bases and 0 bases, there was a span of 8 bases. CDR3 bases: TGCAGTGCTAGAGATCCGGCGGCAACTAATGAAAAACTGTTTTTT. This translates into CSARDPAATNEKLFF.

J is TRBJ1-2 and V is TRBV20-1, with a possible D match to TRBD1 (6 bases). V shed 4 bases and J shed 2 bases, with 20 bases lying between them. The germline V gene has CDR1 DFQATT and CDR2 SNEGSKA (reference sequence). The CDR3 consists of 16 residues. This CDR3 reads CSANPPTGAWNYGYTF. The CDR3 bases are TGCAGTGCTAATCCGCCCACGGGGGCGTGGAACTATGGCTACACCTTC.

J is TRBJ2-7 and V is TRBV19; D not certain. V lost 4 bases, J lost 4 bases, and 8 bases lay in between. Germline V lookup: CDR1 LNHDA, CDR2 SQIVND (reference sequence). The CDR3 extends over 12 amino acids. The CDR3 DNA reads as TGTGCCAGTAGTACAGGAAGGTACGAGCAGTACTTC. Its translation is CASSTGRYEQYF.

V gene TRBV4-1 combines with J gene TRBJ2-2, with TRBD2 matching over 7 bases. Looked up from germline, CDR1 is MGHRA and CDR2 is YSYEKL. Germline trimming cut 7 bases from V and 6 bases from J; bases unmatched to any gene: 8. The CDR3 spans 14 residues. Here the CDR3 reads CASTLSGGAGELFF. As DNA, the CDR3 is TGCGCCAGCACCTTATCGGGAGGTGCCGGGGAGCTGTTTTTT.